These 9 T cell receptor beta chains came from one sample sequenced in a study of blood T cell repertoires in COVID-19. Profiling relied on immunoSEQ multiplex PCR, and the TCRdb table lists in-frame clones only, not all of them. This table holds around 160,000 clones, about 81% found once. The sequenced sample consisted of peripheral blood. These receptor sequences come from a human donor in a cohort sampled during active COVID-19.

The rearrangement uses TRBV6-4 and TRBJ2-1; 8 bases match TRBD2. Germline V CDR1 and CDR2: MRHNA, SNTAGT. The CDR3 loop spans 17 amino acids. V shed 5 bases and J 6 bases; nucleotides not matched to a gene: 15. The CDR3 DNA reads TGTGCCAGCAGTCCCGGGGACGCCTCGGGGGGGGGCAATGAGCAGTTCTTC. This sequence encodes CASSPGDASGGGNEQFF.

V gene TRBV6-6 combines with J gene TRBJ1-5, with D possibly TRBD1 on 6 matching bases. The germline V and J ends were trimmed by 2 bases and 0 bases, with 11 bases remaining between them. Germline V gene sequence: CDR1 MNHNY, CDR2 SVGAGI (reference sequence). This CDR3 has 16 amino acids. CDR3 in amino acids: CASSYGRTDSNQPQHF. CDR3 bases: TGTGCCAGCAGTTACGGTCGGACAGATAGCAATCAGCCCCAGCATTTT.

The V call is TRBV27, the J call TRBJ1-2; possibly TRBD1 for D (6 bases). V dropped 5 bases and J dropped 8 bases, with 15 bases sitting between them. In germline, CDR1 is MNHEY, CDR2 SMNVEV (reference sequence). CDR3 length: 13 amino acids. This CDR3 reads CASSGRGARGYTF. Here the CDR3 DNA reads TGTGCCAGCAGTGGGCGGGGGGCAAGGGGCTACACCTTC.

The chain carries TRBV6-6 and TRBJ1-5; D remains ambiguous. The V gene lost 5 bases and the J gene lost 7 bases, with 6 bases spanning the gap. This CDR3 is built from 11 residues. Germline V lookup: CDR1 MNHNY, CDR2 SVGAGI (reference sequence). In DNA form, the CDR3 reads TGTGCCAGCAGTACCGGGCAGCCCCAGCATTTT. Amino acid sequence: CASSTGQPQHF.

The chain combines TRBV3-1 (or the pseudogene TRBV3-2) with TRBJ1-1, with a tentative D call TRBD1 (5 bases). Germline values: CDR1 LGHDT, CDR2 YNNKEL (reference sequence). CDR3 length: 16 residues. The V end was cut by 4 bases, the J end by 5 bases, with 20 bases between. The CDR3 nucleotides are TGTGCCAGCAGCCGTAGGCATCAGGGTGGGTTAACTGAAGCTTTCTTT. Protein sequence: CASSRRHQGGLTEAFF.

This clone was counted only a few times. The V gene is TRBV7-9, the J gene TRBJ1-1, with a tentative D call TRBD1 (6 bases). V lost 0 bases and J lost 2, with 13 bases in between. The CDR3 contains 16 residues. Germline CDR1 and CDR2: SEHNR and FQNEAQ (reference sequence). CDR3 nucleotide sequence: TGTGCCAGCAGCTTAGCGATGACAGGTCTTAACACTGAAGCTTTCTTT. This gives the protein CASSLAMTGLNTEAFF.

V usage is TRBV2 and J usage is TRBJ2-1; no reliable D call. V lost 5 bases and J 0 bases, leaving 8 bases between the germline ends. In germline, CDR1 is SNHLY, CDR2 FYNNEI. This CDR3 is 14 amino acids long. CDR3 loop: CASSPFSSYNEQFF. CDR3 nucleotide sequence: TGTGCCAGCAGTCCGTTCAGCTCCTACAATGAGCAGTTCTTC. The variable domain in full, with the rest retrieved from reference TRBV2 and TRBJ2-1, is EPEVTQTPSHQVTQMGQEVILRCVPISNHLYFYWYRQILGQKVEFLVSFYNNEISEKSEIFDDQFSVERPDGSNFTLKIRSTKLEDSAMYFCASSPFSSYNEQFFGPGTRLTVL.

Many counts were recorded for this clone. The chain combines TRBV11-2 with TRBJ2-1, with a possible D match to TRBD1 (6 bases). The CDR3 sequence is 13 residues long. Germline assignment: CDR1 SGHAT and CDR2 FQNNGV. V was pared by 1 base and J by 7 bases, with 8 bases between. The CDR3 DNA sequence: TGTGCCAGCAGCTTAGTGAGGGGGAATGAGCAGTTCTTC. Its translation is CASSLVRGNEQFF.

The rearrangement joins TRBV6-5 to TRBJ2-7; D unclear. Germline lookup yields CDR1 MNHEY and CDR2 SVGAGI. The CDR3 covers 13 residues. The V end lost 11 bases, the J end lost 6 bases, and 20 bases lay between the germline ends. This CDR3 reads CAAHSGPATEQYF. In nucleotides, the CDR3 is TGTGCCGCCCATAGTGGGCCCGCGACCGAGCAGTACTTC.